The rows below give T cell receptor beta chains drawn from one sample of a study of blood T cell repertoires in COVID-19. The protocol was immunoSEQ multiplex PCR, while the TCRdb copy is restricted to in-frame clones and leaves out a portion. The sample includes approximately 260,000 clones, more than 85% seen only once; the top ten take 3.5% to 4%. The sample consisted of peripheral blood. These receptors all stem from a man aged 18 to 29 with active or convalescent COVID-19. CDR3s include the opening cysteine and the closing phenylalanine or tryptophan. A D gene is named only where the DNA matches it firmly. For some rows the clone size is stated as once, few or many, or as a class when expanded; others skip it.

TRBV27	.	TRBJ1-4	.	TGTGCCAGCAGTCCAAGAGCGCAACGAGGGGAAAAACTGTTTTTT	CASSPRAQRGEKLFF
TRBV7-2	.	TRBJ1-1	.	TGTGCCAGCAGCTTAGTCCCGACAGAAGCTTTCTTT	CASSLVPTEAFF
TRBV4-1	.	TRBJ2-2	TRBD2	TGCGCCAGCAGCCAAGAGTTTTCCGGACTAGCGGGAGGCACCGGGGAGCTGTTTTTT	CASSQEFSGLAGGTGELFF
TRBV9	.	TRBJ1-2	.	TGTGCCAGCAGCGTTAGTTTGACAGGAGAAGAGTATGGCTACACCTTC	CASSVSLTGEEYGYTF
TRBV21-1	once	TRBJ1-2	.	TGTGCCAGCAGCAAAGCGCTGGGAGTCTATGGCTACACCTTC	CASSKALGVYGYTF
TRBV11-3	.	TRBJ2-1	.	TGTGCCAGCAGCTTAACCCAAGCCAATGAGCAGTTCTTC	CASSLTQANEQFF
TRBV7-9	.	TRBJ2-1	.	TGTGCCAGCAGCCTAGGACTCAATGAGCAGTTCTTC	CASSLGLNEQFF
TRBV5-1	once	TRBJ1-1	.	TGCGCCAGCAGCGGATGGGAGACTATGAACACTGAAGCTTTCTTT	CASSGWETMNTEAFF
TRBV12-3/TRBV12-4	.	TRBJ1-2	.	TGTGCCAGCAGTTTTGGGCCTCTCTATGGCTACACCTTC	CASSFGPLYGYTF
TRBV9	few	TRBJ2-1	TRBD2	TGTGCCAGCAGCGAGGGACTAGCGGGGGGGTTTGAGCAGTTCTTC	CASSEGLAGGFEQFF
TRBV2	.	TRBJ1-2	.	TGTGCCAGCAGTGAAGCGGGGGGATACTATGGCTACACCTTC	CASSEAGGYYGYTF
TRBV7-9	.	TRBJ1-1	.	TGTGCCAGCAGCCCAACTAGGGGGAGAGACACTGAAGCTTTCTTT	CASSPTRGRDTEAFF
TRBV28	.	TRBJ1-3	.	TGTGCGACCAGGGACTTTGGGGCAGGAAACACCATATATTTT	CATRDFGAGNTIYF
TRBV5-6	.	TRBJ1-2	TRBD1	TGTGCCAGCAGCTTAGGACAGGGGAGTAACTATGGCTACACCTTC	CASSLGQGSNYGYTF
TRBV3-1/TRBV3-2	many	TRBJ2-1	TRBD2	TGTGCCAGCAGCCAAGGGCTAGCGGGGGGGGTAGGGCCCGCAGAGCAGTTCTTC	CASSQGLAGGVGPAEQFF
TRBV28	.	TRBJ2-7	.	TGTGCCAGCAGGATGTCCGACCCCGCGGCCTACGAGCAGTACTTC	CASRMSDPAAYEQYF
TRBV9	.	TRBJ1-6	TRBD1	TGTGCCAGCAGCGTAGAAGGGACAGGGTATTCACCCCTCCACTTT	CASSVEGTGYSPLHF
TRBV7-9	.	TRBJ2-1	TRBD2	TGTGCCAGCAGCCACGGTATAGCGGGAGCGGATGAGCAGTTCTTC	CASSHGIAGADEQFF